This entry lists 22 T cell receptor beta chains sequenced from one sample in a study of molecular identifiers for immune sequencing clone quantification. TCRdb used MiXCR to reprocess the PCR reads, holding one entry per CDR3 protein. This sample has a few hundred thousand distinct CDR3 sequences, with about 26% found just once. The sequenced material came from naive CD8+ T cells from blood, with Jurkat cell RNA spiked in. Subset denoted: FACS-sorted CD8+CD4-CCR7+CD45RA+ naive T cells. Receptors were obtained from a human donor in good health. Some libraries in this study had Jurkat cell RNA spiked in.

This clonotype has only a few counts. This chain links TRBV19 with TRBJ1-2, with TRBD1 as a possible D gene (6 bases). The V and J ends lost 5 bases and 5 bases respectively, with 12 bases between them. The CDR3 length is 13 residues. CDR1 is LNHDA, CDR2 SQIVND, per germline (reference sequence). CDR3 nucleotides: TGTGCCAGTAGTCCCGGGACACCGTATGGCTACACCTTC. Translated: CASSPGTPYGYTF.

For this clonotype: Its ends do not fully match the called genes, so a read error is possible. The rearrangement uses TRBV28 and TRBJ2-5, with D perhaps being TRBD1 or TRBD2 (5 bases each). This CDR3 has 13 amino acids. The germline gives CDR1 MDHEN, CDR2 SYDVKM. CDR3 bases: TGTGCCATCAGTCCCCGGGGCTCAGAGACCCAGTACTTC. Translating it yields CAISPRGSETQYF.

In its sample, this clonotype was seen a few times. This sequence joins TRBV29-1 and TRBJ2-3; 10 bases agree with TRBD2. Germline CDR1 is SQVTM and CDR2 is ANQGSEA. This CDR3 has 18 residues. V lost 0 bases to trimming and J lost 1 base; unmatched junction nucleotides: 10. The CDR3: CSVEDGLAGVGGTDTQYF. The CDR3 nucleotides are TGCAGCGTTGAAGATGGTCTAGCGGGAGTTGGGGGCACAGATACGCAGTATTTT.

This clonotype was detected ten times or more. The chain links TRBV7-8 to TRBJ1-3; D is unclear. Germline CDR1 and CDR2: SGHVS and FQNEAQ. Trimming cost V 1 base and J 3 bases, with 16 bases left between them. This CDR3 contains 17 residues. CDR3 sequence: CASSLVVVGSNGNTIYF. In nucleotides, the CDR3 is TGTGCCAGCAGCTTAGTTGTTGTGGGTTCAAATGGAAACACCATATATTTT.

This clonotype was recorded many times. The DNA for the CDR3 is TGTGCCAGCAGCGAAGGGGGGGGACTACAGGGTGAGCAGTTCTTC. Amino acid sequence: CASSEGGGLQGEQFF. The J gene is TRBJ2-1, the V gene TRBV7-6; tentative D call: TRBD2 (7 bases). The CDR3 totals 15 residues. Germline CDR1 is SGHVS and CDR2 is FNYEAQ. Trimming removed 5 bases from V and 9 bases from J, with 20 bases in between.

This clonotype was seen ten or more times. The J gene is TRBJ2-3, the V gene TRBV9, with 8 bases identical to TRBD1. With 6 bases clipped from V and 6 bases from J, the junction kept 12 bases outside the gene matches. The CDR3 is 15 residues long. Germline CDR1 is SGDLS and CDR2 is YYNGEE. DNA for the CDR3: TGTGCCAGCACTAGGACAGGGTTCGGCCCGGATACGCAGTATTTT. Its translation is CASTRTGFGPDTQYF.

V is TRBV5-3 and J is TRBJ2-2, with TRBD1 identical over 7 bases. TRBV5-3 is identified as an open reading frame with a role that is uncertain. The trim removed 8 bases at V and 5 bases at J, leaving 18 bases unmatched. The CDR3 loop spans 17 amino acids. CDR3 region: CASSPHPDRSWTGELFF. CDR3 coding DNA: TGTGCCAGCAGCCCCCATCCGGACAGGAGTTGGACCGGGGAGCTGTTTTTT.

As concerns this clonotype: A much larger clone is a single base away; this may be a read error. CDR3 amino acids: CAGSFGSSYNEQFF. The CDR3 region has the DNA TGTGCCGGCAGTTTTGGGAGTTCCTACAATGAGCAGTTCTTC. The rearrangement links TRBV12-3 or TRBV12-4 to TRBJ2-1, with D possibly being TRBD2 (5 bases). The CDR3 covers 14 residues.

In this sample, this clonotype turned up many times. This chain links TRBV6-2 or TRBV6-3 with TRBJ2-3; D remains unclear. The CDR3 loop spans 12 amino acids. Germline loops: CDR1 MNHEY, CDR2 SVGEGT. Trimming took off 0 bases at V and 5 bases at J, with 3 bases between the two ends. The CDR3 coding sequence is TGTGCCAGCAGTTACTCCAGAGATACGCAGTATTTT. Protein sequence: CASSYSRDTQYF.

This clonotype was recorded at least ten times. The chain is built from TRBV28 and TRBJ2-7; D gene ambiguous. CDR1 is MDHEN and CDR2 is SYDVKM in the germline V gene. The CDR3 extends over 14 amino acids. V was pared by 10 bases and J by 0 bases, with 16 bases between. This CDR3 is CATSPVASSYEQYF. CDR3 coding DNA: TGTGCCACCAGCCCGGTAGCTAGCTCCTACGAGCAGTACTTC.

This clonotype was detected many times. The chain employs TRBV7-2 and TRBJ2-7; D unclear. Germline CDR1 and CDR2: SGHTA and FQGNSA. Trimming took off 2 bases at V and 4 bases at J, with 9 bases between the two ends. The CDR3 sequence is 13 residues long. CDR3 nucleotide sequence: TGTGCCAGCAGCTTATATCCTCGGTACGAGCAGTACTTC. Residues: CASSLYPRYEQYF.

V is TRBV20-1 and J is TRBJ1-5; 10 bases map to TRBD1. The CDR3 has 15 residues. In germline, CDR1 is DFQATT, CDR2 SNEGSKA (reference sequence). Trimming at V came to 5 bases and at J to 6 bases, leaving 10 bases not matched to a gene. CDR3 residues: CSAWDGDRGSQPQHF. CDR3 nucleotide sequence: TGCAGTGCTTGGGATGGGGACAGGGGCAGTCAGCCCCAGCATTTT.

Points on this clonotype: This may stem from a read error, because a much larger clone lies one nucleotide away. V and J are TRBV29-1 and TRBJ1-2; 8 bases agree with TRBD1. This CDR3 is 13 amino acids long. Germline-derived CDR1 and CDR2 are SQVTM and ANQGSEA. This chain's CDR3 is CSVVLDRVPGYSF. CDR3 DNA: TGCAGCGTTGTGTTGGACAGGGTACCCGGCTACAGCTTC.

To note about this clonotype: Since a much larger clone is just one base distant, this may be a read error. The chain carries TRBV4-1 and TRBJ2-1; 13 bases are a match to TRBD2. The CDR3 totals 13 residues. The V gene's germline CDR1 is MGHRA and CDR2 YSYEKL. Here the CDR3 DNA reads TGCGCCAGCAGCCAGTGTGGACTAGCGGGGGCCCACTTC. Translated, it gives CASSQCGLAGAHF.

Many counts were recorded for this clonotype. The chain combines TRBV4-1 with TRBJ1-6, with TRBD1 as a possible D gene (5 bases). V dropped 0 bases and J dropped 7 bases, with 10 bases sitting between them. The CDR3 has 15 amino acids. Per germline, CDR1 MGHRA and CDR2 YSYEKL. CDR3 loop: CASSQDRGRNSPLHF. CDR3 bases: TGCGCCAGCAGCCAAGATCGGGGCAGAAATTCACCCCTCCACTTT.

This clonotype was observed many times. This chain links TRBV7-2 with TRBJ2-7; tentatively, D is TRBD1 (5 bases). Trimming stripped 3 bases from V and 2 bases from J, with 11 bases between. The germline CDR1 and CDR2 sequences are SGHTA and FQGNSA. This CDR3 is 14 amino acids long. Here the CDR3 DNA reads TGTGCCAGCAGCTTTATAGACAGCACCTACGAGCAGTACTTC. Translating gives CASSFIDSTYEQYF.

This clonotype was detected once. Since no conserved phenylalanine or tryptophan closes the CDR3, a read error is the likely cause. The chain is built from TRBV6-5 and TRBJ2-2, with D unclear. CDR3 length: 16 residues. Germline V gene sequence: CDR1 MNHEY, CDR2 SVGAGI. V lost 0 bases, J lost 0 bases, and 8 bases lay in between. CDR3 DNA sequence: TGTGCCAGCAGTTACTCGCTGGGTCCGAACACCGGGGAGCTGTTTCTT. Translated: CASSYSLGPNTGELFL.

This clonotype was detected a few times. This sequence joins TRBV5-1 and TRBJ1-2; D is ambiguous. From germline, CDR1 is SGHRS and CDR2 YFSETQ. With 0 bases removed from V and 3 bases from J, the gap between germline ends came to 3 bases. There are 12 residues in the CDR3. The CDR3: CASSLAHYGYTF. DNA of the CDR3: TGCGCCAGCAGCTTGGCCCACTATGGCTACACCTTC.

The chain joins TRBV11-2 to TRBJ2-7; D remains ambiguous. The CDR3 totals 15 residues. Germline-derived CDR1 and CDR2 are SGHAT and FQNNGV. Trimming stripped 7 bases from V and 3 bases from J, with 19 bases between. CDR3 in amino acids: CASTLSYGADYEQYF. The CDR3 nucleotides read TGTGCCAGCACCCTCAGTTACGGCGCCGACTACGAGCAGTACTTC.

The gene calls are TRBV19 and TRBJ2-1; D gene unclear. V lost 4 bases and J lost 7, with 17 bases in between. The CDR3 is 15 residues long. Germline values: CDR1 LNHDA, CDR2 SQIVND (reference sequence). The chain's CDR3 is CASSREAIFGNEQFF. CDR3 coding DNA: TGTGCCAGTAGTAGGGAAGCGATCTTCGGGAATGAGCAGTTCTTC.

A few counts support this clonotype. The chain uses TRBV2 and TRBJ1-2, with D possibly TRBD1 on 6 matching bases. The V gene lost 4 bases and the J gene lost 2 bases, with 8 bases spanning the gap. The CDR3 extends over 13 amino acids. The germline V gene encodes CDR1 SNHLY and CDR2 FYNNEI. CDR3 region: CASSGDTNYGYTF. The CDR3 nucleotides read TGTGCCAGCAGTGGGGACACGAACTATGGCTACACCTTC.

Note on this clonotype: A much larger clone lies a single base off, so this may be a read error. This rearrangement joins TRBV29-1 to TRBJ2-7; 10 bases are shared with TRBD1. Germline assignment: CDR1 SQVTM and CDR2 ANQGSEA. There are 12 residues in the CDR3. CDR3 in DNA: TGCAGCGTCCCGGGACAGGGGCGCGAGCAGCACTTC. Residues: CSVPGQGREQHF.